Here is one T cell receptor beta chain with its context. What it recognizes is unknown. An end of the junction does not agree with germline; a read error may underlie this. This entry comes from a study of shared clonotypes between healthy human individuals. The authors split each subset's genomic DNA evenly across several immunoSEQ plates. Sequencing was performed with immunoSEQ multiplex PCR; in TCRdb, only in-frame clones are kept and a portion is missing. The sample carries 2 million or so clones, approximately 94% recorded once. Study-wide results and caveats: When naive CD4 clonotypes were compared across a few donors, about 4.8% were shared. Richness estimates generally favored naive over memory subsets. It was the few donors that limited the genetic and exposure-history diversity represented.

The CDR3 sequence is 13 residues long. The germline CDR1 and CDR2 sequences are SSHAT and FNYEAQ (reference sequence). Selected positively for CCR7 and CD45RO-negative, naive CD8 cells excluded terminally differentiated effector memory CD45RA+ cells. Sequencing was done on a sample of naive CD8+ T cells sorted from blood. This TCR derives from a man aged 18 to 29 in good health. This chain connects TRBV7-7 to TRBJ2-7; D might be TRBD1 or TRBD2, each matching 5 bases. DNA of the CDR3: TGTGCTAGCAGCCGGGACGACTCCTACGAGCAGTACTTC. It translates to CASSRDDSYEQYF. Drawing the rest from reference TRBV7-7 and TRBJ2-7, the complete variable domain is GAGVSQSPRYKVTKRGQDVTLRCDPISSHATLYWYQQALGQGPEFLTYFNYEAQPDKSGLPSDRFSAERPEGSISTLTIQRTEQRDSAMYRCASSRDDSYEQYFGPGTRLTVT.